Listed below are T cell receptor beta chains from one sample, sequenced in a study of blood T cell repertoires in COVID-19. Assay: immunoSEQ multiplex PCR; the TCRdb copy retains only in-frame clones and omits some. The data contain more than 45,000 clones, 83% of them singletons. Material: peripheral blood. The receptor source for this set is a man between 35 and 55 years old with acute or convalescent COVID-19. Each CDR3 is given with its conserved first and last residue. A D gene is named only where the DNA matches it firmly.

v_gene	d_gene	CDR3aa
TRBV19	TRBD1	CASNRDRNSNQPQHF
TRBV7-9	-	CASSSGDRREGYTF
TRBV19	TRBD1	CASSLTTGATQPQHF
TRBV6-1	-	CASSEFATYQETQYF
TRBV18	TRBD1	CASSLRDSGVYSNQPQHF
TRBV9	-	CASSVGGTGELFF
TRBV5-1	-	CASSLVPGGGRNTGELFF
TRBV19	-	CASSTGFSGNTIYF
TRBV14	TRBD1	CASRSTQGGNTEAFF
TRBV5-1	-	CASGRLGTDTQYF
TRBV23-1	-	CAPQDTQYF
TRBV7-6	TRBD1	CASSRGQGGIEAFF
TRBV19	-	CASSINRAGENTIYF
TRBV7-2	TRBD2	CASSFTSGGRTDTQYF
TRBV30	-	CAWSPQYLTNYGYTF
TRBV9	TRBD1	CASGRQGEGDNEQFF
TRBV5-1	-	CASSLWGESYNEQFF
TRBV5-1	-	CASSLVVGGETQYF
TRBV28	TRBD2	CASSSGLANEQFF
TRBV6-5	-	CASSYRGTYGYTF
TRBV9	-	CASSVGITVQETQYF
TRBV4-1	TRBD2	CASSQESGRFLNEQFF
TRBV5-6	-	CASTLLRGEAFF
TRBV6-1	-	CASSDPGEGYEQYF
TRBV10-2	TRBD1	CASSVSTGNAFF
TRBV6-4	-	CASSDGLRGNEQFF
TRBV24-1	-	CATSPAGNQPQHF
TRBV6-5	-	CASRESSYEQYF
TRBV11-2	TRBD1	CASSLFGQGVPGNTIYF
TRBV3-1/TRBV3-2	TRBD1	CASSPGTVNTGELFF
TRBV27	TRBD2	CASRGLAGLGRSIQYF
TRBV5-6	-	CASSWAGRARRNEQYF
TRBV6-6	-	CASSYGATANTEAFF
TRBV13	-	CASSLGERNTIYF
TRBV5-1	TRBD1	CASSSQGATDTQYF